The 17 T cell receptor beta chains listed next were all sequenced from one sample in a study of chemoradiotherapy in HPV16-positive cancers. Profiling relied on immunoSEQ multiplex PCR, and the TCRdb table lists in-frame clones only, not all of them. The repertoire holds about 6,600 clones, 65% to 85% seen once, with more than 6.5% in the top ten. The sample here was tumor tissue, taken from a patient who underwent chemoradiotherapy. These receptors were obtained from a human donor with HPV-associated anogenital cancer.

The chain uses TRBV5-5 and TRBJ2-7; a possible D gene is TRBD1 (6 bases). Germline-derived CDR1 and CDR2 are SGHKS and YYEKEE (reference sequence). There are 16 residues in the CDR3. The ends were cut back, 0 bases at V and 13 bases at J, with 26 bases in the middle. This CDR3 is CASSLGWTAFSSSSYF. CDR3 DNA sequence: TGTGCCAGCAGCTTGGGGTGGACAGCTTTCTCATCCTCGTCCTACTTC. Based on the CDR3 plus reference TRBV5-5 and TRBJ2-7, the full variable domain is DAGVTQSPTHLIKTRGQQVTLRCSPISGHKSVSWYQQVLGQGPQFIFQYYEKEERGRGNFPDRFSARQFPNYSSELNVNALLLGDSALYLCASSLGWTAFSSSSYFGPGTRLTVT.

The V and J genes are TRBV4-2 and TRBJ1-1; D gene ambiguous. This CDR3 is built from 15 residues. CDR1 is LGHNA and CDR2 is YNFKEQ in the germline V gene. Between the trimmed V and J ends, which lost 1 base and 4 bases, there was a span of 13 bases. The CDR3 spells CASSQAAGVGTEAFF. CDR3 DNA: TGTGCCAGCAGCCAAGCCGCCGGGGTGGGCACTGAAGCTTTCTTT.

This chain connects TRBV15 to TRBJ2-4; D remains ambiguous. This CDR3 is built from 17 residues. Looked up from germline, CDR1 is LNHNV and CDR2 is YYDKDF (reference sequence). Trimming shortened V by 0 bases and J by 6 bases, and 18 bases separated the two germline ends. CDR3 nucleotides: TGTGCCACCAGCAGAGAGCCCTTCGTTTCAGGATCAAACATTCAGTACTTC. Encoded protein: CATSREPFVSGSNIQYF.

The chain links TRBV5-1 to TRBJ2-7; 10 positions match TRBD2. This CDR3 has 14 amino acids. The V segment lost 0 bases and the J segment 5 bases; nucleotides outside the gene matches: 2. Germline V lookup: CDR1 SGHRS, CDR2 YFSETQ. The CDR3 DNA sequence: TGCGCCAGCAGCTTGGGGCTAGCGGGAGACGAGCAGTACTTC. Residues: CASSLGLAGDEQYF.

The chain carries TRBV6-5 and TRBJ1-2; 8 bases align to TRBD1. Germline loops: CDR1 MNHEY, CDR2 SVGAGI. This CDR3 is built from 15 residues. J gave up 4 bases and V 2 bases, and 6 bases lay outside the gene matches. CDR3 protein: CASSYTGGRAYGYTF. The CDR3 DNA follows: TGTGCCAGCAGTTACACAGGGGGGAGGGCCTATGGCTACACCTTC.

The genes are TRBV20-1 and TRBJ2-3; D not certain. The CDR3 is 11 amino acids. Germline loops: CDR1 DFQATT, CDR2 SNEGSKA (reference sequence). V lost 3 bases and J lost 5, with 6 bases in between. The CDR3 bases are TGCAGTGCTAGTCTCGGAGATACGCAGTATTTT. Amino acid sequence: CSASLGDTQYF.

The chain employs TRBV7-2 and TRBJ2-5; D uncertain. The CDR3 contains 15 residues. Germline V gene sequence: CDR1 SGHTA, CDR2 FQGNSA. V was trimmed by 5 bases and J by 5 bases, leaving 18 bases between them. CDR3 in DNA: TGTGCCAGCAGCCCTATGTCGCTAGACACGGAGACCCAGTACTTC. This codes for CASSPMSLDTETQYF. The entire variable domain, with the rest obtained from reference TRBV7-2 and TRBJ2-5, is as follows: GAGVSQSPSNKVTEKGKDVELRCDPISGHTALYWYRQSLGQGLEFLIYFQGNSAPDKSGLPSDRFSAERTGGSVSTLTIQRTQQEDSAVYLCASSPMSLDTETQYFGPGTRLLVL.

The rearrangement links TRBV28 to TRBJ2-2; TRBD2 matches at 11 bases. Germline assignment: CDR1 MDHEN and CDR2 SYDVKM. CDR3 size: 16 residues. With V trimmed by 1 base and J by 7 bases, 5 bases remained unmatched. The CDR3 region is CASSLFVAGGSGELFF. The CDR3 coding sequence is TGTGCCAGCAGTTTATTTGTAGCGGGAGGGAGCGGGGAGCTGTTTTTT.

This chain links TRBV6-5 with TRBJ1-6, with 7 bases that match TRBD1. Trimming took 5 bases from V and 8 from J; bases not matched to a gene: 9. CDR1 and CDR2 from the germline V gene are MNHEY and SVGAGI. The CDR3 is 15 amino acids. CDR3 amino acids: CASSRTTGVDSPLHF. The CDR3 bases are TGTGCCAGCAGTCGTACCACAGGGGTGGATTCACCCCTCCACTTT.

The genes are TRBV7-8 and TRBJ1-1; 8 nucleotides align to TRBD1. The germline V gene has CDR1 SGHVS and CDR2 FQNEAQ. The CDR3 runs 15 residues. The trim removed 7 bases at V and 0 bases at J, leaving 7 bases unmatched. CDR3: CASNLRGRLNTEAFF. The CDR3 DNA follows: TGTGCCAGCAATCTCAGGGGGCGTTTGAACACTGAAGCTTTCTTT.

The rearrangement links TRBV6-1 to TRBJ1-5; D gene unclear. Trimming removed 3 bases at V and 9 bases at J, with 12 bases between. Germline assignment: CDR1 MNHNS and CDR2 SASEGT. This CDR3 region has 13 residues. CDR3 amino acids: CASSDLGPGPQHF. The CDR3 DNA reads TGTGCCAGCAGTGACCTCGGGCCGGGGCCCCAGCATTTT.

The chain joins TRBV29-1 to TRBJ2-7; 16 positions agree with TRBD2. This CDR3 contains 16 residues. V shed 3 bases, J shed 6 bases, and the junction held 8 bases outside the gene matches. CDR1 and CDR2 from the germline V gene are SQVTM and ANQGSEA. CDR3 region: CSVEGLAGGQIGEQYF. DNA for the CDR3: TGCAGCGTTGAGGGACTAGCGGGAGGGCAGATCGGCGAGCAGTACTTC.

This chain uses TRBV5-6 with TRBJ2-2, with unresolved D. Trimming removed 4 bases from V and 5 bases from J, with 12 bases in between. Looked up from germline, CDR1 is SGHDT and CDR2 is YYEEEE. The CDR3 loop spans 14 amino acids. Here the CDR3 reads CASSQPTRTGELFF. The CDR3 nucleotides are TGTGCCAGCAGCCAACCCACCAGAACCGGGGAGCTGTTTTTT.

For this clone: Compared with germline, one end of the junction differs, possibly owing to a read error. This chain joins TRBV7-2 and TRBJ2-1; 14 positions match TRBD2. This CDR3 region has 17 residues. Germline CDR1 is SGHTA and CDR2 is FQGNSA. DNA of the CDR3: TGTGCCAGCAGCTCCCGAGGGACTAGCGGGGGCTACCATGAGCAGTTCTTC. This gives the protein CASSSRGTSGGYHEQFF.

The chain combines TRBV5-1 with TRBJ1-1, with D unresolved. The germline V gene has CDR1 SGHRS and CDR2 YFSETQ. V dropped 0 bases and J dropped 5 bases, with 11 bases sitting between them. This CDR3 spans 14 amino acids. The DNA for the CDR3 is TGCGCCAGCAGCTTGGGGCGAAGTGGGACTGAAGCTTTCTTT. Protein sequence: CASSLGRSGTEAFF. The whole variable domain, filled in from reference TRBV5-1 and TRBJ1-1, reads KAGVTQTPRYLIKTRGQQVTLSCSPISGHRSVSWYQQTPGQGLQFLFEYFSETQRNKGNFPGRFSGRQFSNSRSEMNVSTLELGDSALYLCASSLGRSGTEAFFGQGTRLTVV.

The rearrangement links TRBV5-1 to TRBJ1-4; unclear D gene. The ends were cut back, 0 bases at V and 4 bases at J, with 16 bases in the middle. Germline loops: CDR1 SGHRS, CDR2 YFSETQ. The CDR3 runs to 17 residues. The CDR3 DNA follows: TGCGCCAGCAGCTTGGATGGCAGGTCCGCTTTTAATGAAAAACTGTTTTTT. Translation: CASSLDGRSAFNEKLFF.

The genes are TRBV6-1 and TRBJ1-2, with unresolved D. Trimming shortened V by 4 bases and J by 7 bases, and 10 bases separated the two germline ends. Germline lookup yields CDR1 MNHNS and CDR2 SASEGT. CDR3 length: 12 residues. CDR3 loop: CASSVWVSGYTF. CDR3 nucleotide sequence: TGTGCCAGCAGTGTCTGGGTAAGTGGCTACACCTTC.